This is a list of T cell receptor beta chains from one sample in a study of response to subunit inactivated influenza vaccine. TCRdb processed the RT-PCR reads anew with MiXCR; each CDR3 protein has one entry. The data contain some 800,000 distinct CDR3 sequences, approximately 21% of them singletons. The sample consisted of PBMCs from blood, taken 4 to 6 days after vaccination. All receptors come from a man aged 50 or older who received an inactivated influenza vaccine. CDR3s include the opening cysteine and the closing phenylalanine or tryptophan. D genes are given only for firm matches. The size entry is marked missing in some rows and otherwise reads once, few, many or a size class.

.	TRBV7-6	TRBJ2-5	.	TGTGCCAGCAGCTTAGGGTTCCGTTCCGAGACCCAGTACTTC	CASSLGFRSETQYF
TRBD1	TRBV19	TRBJ1-5	few	TGTGCCACGACAGGGGATAGGGGGCCCCAGCATTTT	CATTGDRGPQHF
.	TRBV10-3	TRBJ2-2	.	TGTGCCATCAGTGAGTCGGCAGGCGCGGATTCGAACACCGGGGAGCTGTTTTTT	CAISESAGADSNTGELFF
.	TRBV21-1	TRBJ1-3	many	TGTGCCAGCACTCTAGACAGGGCTGGAAACACCATATATTTT	CASTLDRAGNTIYF
.	TRBV9	TRBJ2-3	.	TGTGCCAGCGGGACTTATAGCACAGATACGCAGTATTTT	CASGTYSTDTQYF
.	TRBV7-9	TRBJ2-3	many	TGTGCCAGCAGCTTCGGACAGACTACAGATACGCAGTATTTT	CASSFGQTTDTQYF
.	TRBV12-3/TRBV12-4	TRBJ2-5	.	TGTGCCAGCAGTTTGGACTGGCAAGAGACCCAGTACTTC	CASSLDWQETQYF
TRBD1	TRBV7-9	TRBJ2-7	.	TGTGCCAGCAGCCCGACAGGGAAATCCTACGAGCAGTACTTC	CASSPTGKSYEQYF
TRBD2	TRBV7-9	TRBJ2-7	many	TGTGCCAGCAGCTATAGCGGGCTCTACGAGCAGTACTTC	CASSYSGLYEQYF
TRBD2	TRBV6-5	TRBJ2-3	.	TGTGCCAGCAGTTTTAACGGGTTAACGGGACTAGCGATTACAGATACGCAGTATTTT	CASSFNGLTGLAITDTQYF
.	TRBV7-9	TRBJ2-3	.	TGTGCCAGCAGTCCCGTGATCGGGGGCACAGATACGCAGTATTTT	CASSPVIGGTDTQYF
.	TRBV20-1	TRBJ1-2	many	TGCAGTGCTAGAGATAGTACAGCTTTTAACTATGGCTACACCTTC	CSARDSTAFNYGYTF
.	TRBV5-5	TRBJ1-1	.	TGTGCCAGCAGCTTGGAAGGAGGTTTCACTGAAGCTTTCTTT	CASSLEGGFTEAFF
.	TRBV30	TRBJ2-1	.	TGTGCCTGGAGTTCCCCCGGACCCAATGAGCAGTTCTTC	CAWSSPGPNEQFF
.	TRBV20-1	TRBJ2-1	few	TGCAGTGCCTCCCGGGAGACTTATTACAATGAGCAGTTCTTC	CSASRETYYNEQFF
TRBD1	TRBV10-3	TRBJ2-3	.	TGTGCCACTGGGACGCGTACAGGGGGCCCCACAGATACGCAGTATTTT	CATGTRTGGPTDTQYF
TRBD2	TRBV2	TRBJ2-1	few	TGTGCCAGCAGTGAAGATCTTCTAGCGGGGGTTGAGCAGTTCTTC	CASSEDLLAGVEQFF